This entry lists 5 T cell receptor beta chains sequenced from one sample in a study of cytomegalovirus exposure and HLA in healthy donors. The PCR ran on 60 Vbeta and 13 Jbeta primers. TCRdb keeps only in-frame clones here, not all; method: immunoSEQ multiplex PCR. Here the sample spans fewer than 200,000 clones, about 80% being singletons. Source material: PBMCs. These receptors were obtained from a woman aged 30 to 39 in good health and CMV-seropositive.

The chain joins TRBV5-1 to TRBJ1-1, with a possible D match to TRBD1 (5 bases). Germline V gene sequence: CDR1 SGHRS, CDR2 YFSETQ. The CDR3 extends over 16 amino acids. Trimming stripped 3 bases from V and 0 bases from J, with 15 bases between. The CDR3, as DNA: TGCGCCAGCAGCTGGGGCCTTCTTTTCATGAACACTGAAGCTTTCTTT. This gives the protein CASSWGLLFMNTEAFF.

The rearrangement uses TRBV7-9 and TRBJ1-1, with D possibly matching TRBD1 (5 bases). Deletions cut 1 base from V and 3 bases from J, with 18 bases between. CDR3 length: 17 residues. The germline gives CDR1 SEHNR, CDR2 FQNEAQ (reference sequence). The CDR3 coding sequence is TGTGCCAGCAGCTTAGTGGTGGGGGGGTTTGGCGACACTGAAGCTTTCTTT. Translating it yields CASSLVVGGFGDTEAFF.

This clone was picked up a small number of times. The V call is TRBV11-2, the J call TRBJ1-1, with unresolved D. CDR3 length: 13 amino acids. Germline CDR1 SGHAT, CDR2 FQNNGV. The ends were cut back, 5 bases at V and 1 base at J, with 8 bases in the middle. CDR3 sequence (DNA): TGTGCCAGCAGCCGTACAGAGAACACTGAAGCTTTCTTT. This sequence encodes CASSRTENTEAFF. The full variable domain, with the rest looked up from reference TRBV11-2 and TRBJ1-1, is EAGVAQSPRYKIIEKRQSVAFWCNPISGHATLYWYQQILGQGPKLLIQFQNNGVVDDSQLPKDRFSAERLKGVDSTLKIQPAKLEDSAVYLCASSRTENTEAFFGQGTRLTVV.

The chain joins TRBV5-5 to TRBJ2-2; tentative D call: TRBD2 (6 bases). Germline V gene data show CDR1 as SGHKS and CDR2 as YYEKEE (reference sequence). The germline V and J ends were trimmed by 5 bases and 4 bases, with 18 bases remaining between them. The CDR3 totals 16 residues. The CDR3, as DNA: TGTGCCAGCAGTACCCGCCCGGGGGACCCCACCGGGGAGCTGTTTTTT. It specifies CASSTRPGDPTGELFF.

The chain carries TRBV6-5 and TRBJ2-5; possibly TRBD2 for D (6 bases). The CDR3 has 13 amino acids. Germline CDR1 is MNHEY and CDR2 is SVGAGI. V was trimmed by 8 bases and J by 1 base, leaving 11 bases between them. In nucleotides, the CDR3 is TGTGCCAGCGGGAGGCAGCTCCAAGAGACCCAGTACTTC. Protein sequence: CASGRQLQETQYF.